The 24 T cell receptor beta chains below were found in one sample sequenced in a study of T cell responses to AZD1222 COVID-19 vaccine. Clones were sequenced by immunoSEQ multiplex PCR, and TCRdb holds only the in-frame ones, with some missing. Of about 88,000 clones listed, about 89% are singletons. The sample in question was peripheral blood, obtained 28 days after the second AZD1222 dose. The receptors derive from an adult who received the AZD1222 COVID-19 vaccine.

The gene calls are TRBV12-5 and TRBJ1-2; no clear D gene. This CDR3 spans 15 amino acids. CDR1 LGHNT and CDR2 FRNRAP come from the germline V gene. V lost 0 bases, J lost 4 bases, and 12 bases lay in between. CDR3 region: CASGLVPGDRYGYTF. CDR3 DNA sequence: TGTGCTAGTGGTTTGGTACCCGGAGACCGCTATGGCTACACCTTC.

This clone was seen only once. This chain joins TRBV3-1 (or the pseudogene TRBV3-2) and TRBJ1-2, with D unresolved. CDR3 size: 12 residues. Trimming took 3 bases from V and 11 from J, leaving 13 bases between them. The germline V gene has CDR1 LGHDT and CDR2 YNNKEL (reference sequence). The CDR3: CASSQELRGYTF. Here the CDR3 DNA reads TGTGCCAGCAGCCAGGAACTTCGTGGGTACACCTTC.

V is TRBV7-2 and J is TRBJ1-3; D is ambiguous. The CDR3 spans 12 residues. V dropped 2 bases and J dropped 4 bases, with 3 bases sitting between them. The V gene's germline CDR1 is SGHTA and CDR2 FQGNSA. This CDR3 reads CASSLYGNTIYF. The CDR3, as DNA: TGTGCCAGCAGCTTATACGGAAACACCATATATTTT.

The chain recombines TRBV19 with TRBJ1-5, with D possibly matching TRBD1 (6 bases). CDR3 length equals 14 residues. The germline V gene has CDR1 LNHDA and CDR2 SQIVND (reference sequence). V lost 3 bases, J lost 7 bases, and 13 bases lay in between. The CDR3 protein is CASSMGAGGQPQHF. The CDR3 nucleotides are TGTGCCAGTAGTATGGGGGCGGGAGGACAGCCCCAGCATTTT.

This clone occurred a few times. CDR3 DNA: TGCGCCAGCAGCAGGTGGGCAGATAATAATTCACCCCTCCACTTT. This translates into CASSRWADNNSPLHF. The V and J genes are TRBV4-1 and TRBJ1-6, with D hard to call. Trimming removed 5 bases at V and 5 bases at J, with 13 bases between. Per germline, CDR1 MGHRA and CDR2 YSYEKL. CDR3 size: 15 residues.

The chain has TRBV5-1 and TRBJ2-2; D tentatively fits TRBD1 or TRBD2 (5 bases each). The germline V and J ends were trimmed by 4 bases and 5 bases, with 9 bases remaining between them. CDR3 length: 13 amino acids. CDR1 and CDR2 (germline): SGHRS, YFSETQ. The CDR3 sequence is CASSPGGTGELFF. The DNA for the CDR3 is TGCGCCAGCAGCCCTGGGGGAACCGGGGAGCTGTTTTTT. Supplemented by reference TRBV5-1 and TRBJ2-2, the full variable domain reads KAGVTQTPRYLIKTRGQQVTLSCSPISGHRSVSWYQQTPGQGLQFLFEYFSETQRNKGNFPGRFSGRQFSNSRSEMNVSTLELGDSALYLCASSPGGTGELFFGEGSRLTVL.

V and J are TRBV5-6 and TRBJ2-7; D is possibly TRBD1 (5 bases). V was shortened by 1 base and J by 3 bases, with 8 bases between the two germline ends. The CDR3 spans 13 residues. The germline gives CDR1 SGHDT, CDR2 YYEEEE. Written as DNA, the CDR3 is TGTGCCAGCAGCTTGCGACAGTACTACGAGCAGTACTTC. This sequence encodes CASSLRQYYEQYF. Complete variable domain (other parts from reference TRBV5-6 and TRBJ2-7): DAGVTQSPTHLIKTRGQQVTLRCSPKSGHDTVSWYQQALGQGPQFIFQYYEEEERQRGNFPDRFSGHQFPNYSSELNVNALLLGDSALYLCASSLRQYYEQYFGPGTRLTVT.

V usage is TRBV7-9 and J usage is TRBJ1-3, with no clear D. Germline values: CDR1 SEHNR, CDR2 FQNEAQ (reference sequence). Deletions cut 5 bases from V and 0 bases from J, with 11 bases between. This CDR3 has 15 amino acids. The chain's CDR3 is CASSPPWSSGNTIYF. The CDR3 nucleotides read TGTGCCAGCAGCCCACCATGGAGCTCTGGAAACACCATATATTTT. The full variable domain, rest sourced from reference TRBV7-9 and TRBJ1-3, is DTGVSQNPRHKITKRGQNVTFRCDPISEHNRLYWYRQTLGQGPEFLTYFQNEAQLEKSRLLSDRFSAERPKGSFSTLEIQRTEQGDSAMYLCASSPPWSSGNTIYFGEGSWLTVV.

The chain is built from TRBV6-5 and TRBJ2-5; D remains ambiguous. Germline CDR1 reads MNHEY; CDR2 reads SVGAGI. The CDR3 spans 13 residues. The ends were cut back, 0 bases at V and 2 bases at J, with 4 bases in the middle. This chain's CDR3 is CASSYSPQETQYF. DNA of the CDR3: TGTGCCAGCAGTTACTCGCCACAAGAGACCCAGTACTTC.

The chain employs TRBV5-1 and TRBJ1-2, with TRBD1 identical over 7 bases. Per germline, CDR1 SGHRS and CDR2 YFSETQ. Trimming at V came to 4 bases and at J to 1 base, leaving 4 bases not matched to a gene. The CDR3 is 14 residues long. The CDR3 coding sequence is TGCGCCAGCAGCCTGGGACAGCTTAACTATGGCTACACCTTC. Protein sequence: CASSLGQLNYGYTF.

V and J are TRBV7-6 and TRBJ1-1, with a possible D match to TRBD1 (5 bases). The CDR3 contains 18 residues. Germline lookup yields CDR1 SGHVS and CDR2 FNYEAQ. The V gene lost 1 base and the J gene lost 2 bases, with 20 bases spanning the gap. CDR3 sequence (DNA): TGTGCCAGCAGCTTAGTTCCGGGGACGTCGGGGATAAACACTGAAGCTTTCTTT. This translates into CASSLVPGTSGINTEAFF.

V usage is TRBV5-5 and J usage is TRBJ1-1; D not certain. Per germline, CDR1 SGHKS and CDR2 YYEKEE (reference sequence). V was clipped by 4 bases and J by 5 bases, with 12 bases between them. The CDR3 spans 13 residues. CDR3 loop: CASSPGSQTEAFF. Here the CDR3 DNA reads TGTGCCAGCAGCCCGGGCAGTCAGACTGAAGCTTTCTTT.

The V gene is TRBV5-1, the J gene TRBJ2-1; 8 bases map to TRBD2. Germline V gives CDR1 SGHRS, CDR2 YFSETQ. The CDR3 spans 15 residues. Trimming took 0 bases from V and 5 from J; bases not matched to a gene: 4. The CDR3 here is CASSLVAGGNNEQFF. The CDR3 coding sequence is TGCGCCAGCAGCTTGGTTGCGGGGGGCAACAATGAGCAGTTCTTC.

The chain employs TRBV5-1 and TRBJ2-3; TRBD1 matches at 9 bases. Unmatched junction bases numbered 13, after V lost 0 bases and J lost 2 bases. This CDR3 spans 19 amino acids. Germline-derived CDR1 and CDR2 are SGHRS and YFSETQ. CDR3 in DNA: TGCGCCAGCAGCTTGGCTGGCGGTCCGGGACAGGGACCCACAGATACGCAGTATTTT. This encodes CASSLAGGPGQGPTDTQYF.

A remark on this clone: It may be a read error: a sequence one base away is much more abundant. CDR3 residues: CASSLGQQETQYF. In nucleotides, the CDR3 is TGTGCCAGCAGCTTAGGACAGCAAGAGACCCAGTACTTC. The chain recombines TRBV7-3 with TRBJ2-5, with TRBD1 as a possible D gene (6 bases). The CDR3 totals 13 residues. The V end was cut by 2 bases, the J end by 2 bases, with 6 bases between. The V gene's germline CDR1 is SGHTA and CDR2 FQGTGA.

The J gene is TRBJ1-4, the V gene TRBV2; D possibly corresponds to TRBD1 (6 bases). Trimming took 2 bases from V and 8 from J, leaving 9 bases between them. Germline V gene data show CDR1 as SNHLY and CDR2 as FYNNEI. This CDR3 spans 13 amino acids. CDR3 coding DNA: TGTGCCAGCAGTGAACAGGGGCGGGAAAAACTGTTTTTT. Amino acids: CASSEQGREKLFF.

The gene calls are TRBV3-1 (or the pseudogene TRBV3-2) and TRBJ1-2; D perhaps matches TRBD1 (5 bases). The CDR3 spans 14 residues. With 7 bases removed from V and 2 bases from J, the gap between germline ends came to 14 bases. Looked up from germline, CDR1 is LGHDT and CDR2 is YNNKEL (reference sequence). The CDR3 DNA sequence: TGTGCCAGCAAGCCCCAGGGTCGGAACTATGGCTACACCTTC. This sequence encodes CASKPQGRNYGYTF.

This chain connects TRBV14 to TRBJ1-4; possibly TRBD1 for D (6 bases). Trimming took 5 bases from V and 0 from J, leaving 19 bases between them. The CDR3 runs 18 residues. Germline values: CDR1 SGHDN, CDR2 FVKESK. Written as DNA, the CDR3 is TGTGCCAGCAGCTTTTCGACAGGTTGGAAAGCAACTAATGAAAAACTGTTTTTT. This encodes CASSFSTGWKATNEKLFF.

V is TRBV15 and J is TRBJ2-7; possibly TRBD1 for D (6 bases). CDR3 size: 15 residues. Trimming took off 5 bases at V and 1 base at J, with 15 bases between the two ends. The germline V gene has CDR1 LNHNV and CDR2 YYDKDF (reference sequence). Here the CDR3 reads CATSGEWGRSYEQYF. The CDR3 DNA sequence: TGTGCCACCAGCGGCGAGTGGGGGCGATCCTACGAGCAGTACTTC.

The CDR3 DNA follows: TGTGCCAGCAGCTACGGACAGGGTGAAGCTTTCTTT. Its translation: CASSYGQGEAFF. The chain uses TRBV12-3 or TRBV12-4 and TRBJ1-1, with TRBD1 matching over 8 bases. The CDR3 sequence is 12 residues long. J lost 7 bases, V lost 6 bases, and 4 bases had no gene match.

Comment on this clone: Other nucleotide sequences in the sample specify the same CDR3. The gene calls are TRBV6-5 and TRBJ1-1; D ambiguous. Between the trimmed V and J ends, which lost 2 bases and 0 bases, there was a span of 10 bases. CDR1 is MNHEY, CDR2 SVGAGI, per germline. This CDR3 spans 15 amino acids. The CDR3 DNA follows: TGTGCCAGCAGTTACGGTGGAGGGATGAACACTGAAGCTTTCTTT. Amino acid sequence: CASSYGGGMNTEAFF.

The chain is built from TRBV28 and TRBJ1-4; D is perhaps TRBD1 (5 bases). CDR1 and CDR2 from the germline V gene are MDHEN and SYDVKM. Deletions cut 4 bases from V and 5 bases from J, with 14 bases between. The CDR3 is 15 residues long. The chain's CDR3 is CASSSAGEGNEKLFF. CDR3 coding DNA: TGTGCCAGCAGTTCCGCGGGAGAGGGGAATGAAAAACTGTTTTTT.

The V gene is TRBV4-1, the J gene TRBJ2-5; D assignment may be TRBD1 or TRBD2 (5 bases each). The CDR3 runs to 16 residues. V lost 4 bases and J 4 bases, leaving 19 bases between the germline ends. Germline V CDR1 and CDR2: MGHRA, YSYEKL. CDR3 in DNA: TGCGCCAGCAGCCGAAAACTGGGGGACGAAGGAGAGACCCAGTACTTC. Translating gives CASSRKLGDEGETQYF.

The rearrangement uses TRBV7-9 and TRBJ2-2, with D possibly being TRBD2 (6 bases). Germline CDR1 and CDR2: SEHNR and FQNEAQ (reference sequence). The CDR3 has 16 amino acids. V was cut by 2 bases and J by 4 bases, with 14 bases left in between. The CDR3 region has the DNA TGTGCCAGCAGCTTATACCGCGGGGTTACCACCGGGGAGCTGTTTTTT. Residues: CASSLYRGVTTGELFF.